This entry features one TCR beta chain sequence. Trimming took 6 bases from V and 4 from J, leaving 22 bases between them. The V gene's germline CDR1 is MNHEY and CDR2 SVGAGI. The CDR3 contains 16 residues. The data belong to a study of T-cell memory formation after mild COVID-19. TCRdb re-called the 5' RACE reads with MiXCR, one entry per CDR3 protein. The sample includes 560,000 or so distinct CDR3 sequences, 15% to 20% of them seen just once. The clonotype comes from an adult woman who had mild COVID-19 (a few samples of this study predate the infection). Cell type and time point are not known. Sequencing was carried out using PBMCs or a T cell subset sorted from them (not recorded which). The chain employs TRBV6-5 and TRBJ2-7, with a weak D call TRBD2 (6 bases). DNA for the CDR3: TGTGCCAGCAGCCCCTCTGGGCGGGGAGGCGCTTACGAGCAGTACTTC. Residues: CASSPSGRGGAYEQYF.